This T cell receptor (beta chain) appears in the sequencing data of a study of T cell repertoires in cytomegalovirus infection. Study background: HLA-B-restricted CMV epitopes that are well studied were used alongside recently identified HLA-C-restricted ones. From public TCR beta signatures came an indication of both CMV infection and matching HLA type.

Overall study findings and caveats: Identification of carriers of CMV plus the relevant HLA was achieved through cumulative public TCR beta family frequency. What dominated the ex vivo response were HLA-C-restricted CMV-specific TCR beta clonotypes.

V was trimmed by 0 bases and J by 2 bases, leaving 9 bases between them. The CDR3 spans 15 residues. Per the germline V gene, CDR1 is MGHDK and CDR2 is SYGVNS. For this clonotype: Its antigen is not identified.

Each CDR3 protein gets one entry after TCRdb re-called the reads with MiXCR. This sample carries about 920,000 distinct CDR3 sequences, less than 35% of them seen once, and the ten largest clones take roughly 13%. This TCR derives from a human donor in good health (CMV status not recorded). Some clones in this sample may be carry-over from other donors' samples. This chain connects TRBV25-1 to TRBJ2-3; no reliable D call. The material sequenced was cultured CD8+ T cells from PBMCs, taken from culture after CMV antigen stimulation. The CDR3 DNA reads TGTGCCAGCAGTGAATATCCAAGGAACACAGATACGCAGTATTTT. Its translation: CASSEYPRNTDTQYF.